The rows below give T cell receptor beta chains drawn from one sample of a study of early T cells in non-severe SARS-CoV-2 infection. Each CDR3 protein gets one entry after TCRdb re-called the 5' RACE reads with MiXCR. The sample holds some 98,000 distinct CDR3 sequences, around 17% seen once. The sequencing input was whole blood. These receptors were obtained from an adult who was a healthcare worker with PCR-confirmed SARS-CoV-2 infection or an uninfected control (not recorded which). The CDR3 runs from the conserved cysteine through the conserved F or W. A D gene is named only where the DNA matches it firmly. Size tells how often a clone was seen (once, few, many) or the class of an expanded clone, and some rows leave it out.

V gene	D gene	J gene	clone size	CDR3 protein	CDR3 DNA
TRBV7-9	-	TRBJ1-4	-	CASSQGTANEKLFF	TGTGCCAGCAGTCAAGGGACTGCTAATGAAAAACTGTTTTTT
TRBV18	-	TRBJ2-7	few	CASSPETINEQYF	TGTGCCAGCTCTCCCGAGACTATTAACGAGCAGTACTTC
TRBV27	TRBD2	TRBJ2-1	few	CAIKPPGTRDEQFF	TGTGCCATCAAACCCCCCGGGACTAGAGATGAGCAGTTCTTC
TRBV9	-	TRBJ1-3	-	CASSAQVSENTIYF	TGTGCCAGCAGCGCGCAGGTTTCTGAAAACACCATATATTTT
TRBV7-2	-	TRBJ1-3	once	CASSFQVGGNTIYF	TGTGCCAGCAGCTTTCAGGTCGGGGGAAACACCATATATTTT
TRBV27	-	TRBJ2-1	few	CASSLQRTHDEQFF	TGTGCCAGCAGTTTACAACGGACACACGATGAGCAGTTCTTC
TRBV30	-	TRBJ2-1	few	CAWSGLVSAGEQFF	TGTGCCTGGAGTGGTTTGGTCTCCGCAGGGGAGCAGTTCTTC
TRBV20-1	TRBD1	TRBJ2-1	-	CSAATTGNYGDEQFF	TGCAGTGCTGCCACGACAGGGAATTATGGCGATGAGCAGTTCTTC
TRBV19	-	TRBJ2-2	few	CASSLTATTGELFF	TGTGCCAGTAGTCTGACCGCAACCACCGGGGAGCTGTTTTTT
TRBV12-3/TRBV12-4	-	TRBJ1-2	many	CASSSYGGEGGYTF	TGTGCCAGCAGTTCATATGGGGGAGAGGGTGGCTACACCTTC
TRBV20-1	-	TRBJ2-1	many	CSARDLGGVGNEQFF	TGCAGTGCTAGAGATCTGGGGGGAGTGGGAAATGAGCAGTTCTTC
TRBV7-2	-	TRBJ2-3	-	CASSSEGGAYEDTQYF	TGTGCCAGCAGCTCAGAAGGGGGGGCGTATGAAGATACGCAGTATTTT
TRBV11-2	-	TRBJ2-2	-	CASSLGRQSYAGELFF	TGTGCCAGCAGCTTAGGACGGCAGTCGTACGCCGGGGAGCTGTTTTTT
TRBV5-4	-	TRBJ1-1	-	CASSWDLNTEAFF	TGTGCCAGCAGCTGGGACTTGAACACTGAAGCTTTCTTT